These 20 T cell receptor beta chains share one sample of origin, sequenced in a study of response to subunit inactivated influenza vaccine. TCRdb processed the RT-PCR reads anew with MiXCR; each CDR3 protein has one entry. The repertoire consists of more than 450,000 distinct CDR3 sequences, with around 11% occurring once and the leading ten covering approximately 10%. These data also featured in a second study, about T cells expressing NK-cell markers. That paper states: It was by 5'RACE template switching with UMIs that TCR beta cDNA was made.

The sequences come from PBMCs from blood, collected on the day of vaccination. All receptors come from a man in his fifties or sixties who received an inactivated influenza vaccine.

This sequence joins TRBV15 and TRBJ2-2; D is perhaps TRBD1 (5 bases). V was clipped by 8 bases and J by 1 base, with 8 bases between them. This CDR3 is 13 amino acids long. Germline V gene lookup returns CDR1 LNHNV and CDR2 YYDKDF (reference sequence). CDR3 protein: CATQTENTGELFF. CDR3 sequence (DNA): TGTGCCACCCAGACAGAGAACACCGGGGAGCTGTTTTTT.

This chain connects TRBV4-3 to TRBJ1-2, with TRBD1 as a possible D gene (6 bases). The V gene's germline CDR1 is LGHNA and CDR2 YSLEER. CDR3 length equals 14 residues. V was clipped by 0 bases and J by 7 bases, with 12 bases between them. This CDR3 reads CASSQDWTVGGYTF. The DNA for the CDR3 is TGCGCCAGCAGCCAAGATTGGACAGTAGGTGGCTACACCTTC.

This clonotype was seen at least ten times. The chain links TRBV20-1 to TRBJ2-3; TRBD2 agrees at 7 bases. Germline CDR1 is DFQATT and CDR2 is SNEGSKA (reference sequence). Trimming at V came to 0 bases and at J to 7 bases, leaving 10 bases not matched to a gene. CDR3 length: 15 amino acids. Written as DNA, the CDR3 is TGCAGTGCTAGAGATTGGCGGGAGAATTCATATACGCAGTATTTT. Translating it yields CSARDWRENSYTQYF.

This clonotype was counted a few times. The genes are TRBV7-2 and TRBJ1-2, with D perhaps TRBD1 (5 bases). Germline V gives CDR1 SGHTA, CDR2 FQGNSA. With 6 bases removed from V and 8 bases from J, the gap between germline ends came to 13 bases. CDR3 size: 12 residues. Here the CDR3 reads CASSRSREGYTF. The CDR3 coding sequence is TGTGCCAGCAGTAGAAGCAGGGAAGGCTACACCTTC. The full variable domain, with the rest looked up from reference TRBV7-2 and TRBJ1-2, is GAGVSQSPSNKVTEKGKDVELRCDPISGHTALYWYRQSLGQGLEFLIYFQGNSAPDKSGLPSDRFSAERTGGSVSTLTIQRTQQEDSAVYLCASSRSREGYTFGSGTRLTVV.

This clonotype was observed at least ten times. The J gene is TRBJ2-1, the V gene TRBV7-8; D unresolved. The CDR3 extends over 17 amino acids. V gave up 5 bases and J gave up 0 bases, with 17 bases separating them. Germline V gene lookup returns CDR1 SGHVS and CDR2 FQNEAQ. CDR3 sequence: CASSQTSDAPSYNEQFF. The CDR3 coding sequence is TGTGCCAGCAGCCAAACCTCGGACGCCCCCTCCTACAATGAGCAGTTCTTC. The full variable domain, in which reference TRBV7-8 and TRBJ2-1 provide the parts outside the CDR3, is GAGVSQSPRYKVAKRGQDVALRCDPISGHVSLFWYQQALGQGPEFLTYFQNEAQLDKSGLPSDRFFAERPEGSVSTLKIQRTQQEDSAVYLCASSQTSDAPSYNEQFFGPGTRLTVL.

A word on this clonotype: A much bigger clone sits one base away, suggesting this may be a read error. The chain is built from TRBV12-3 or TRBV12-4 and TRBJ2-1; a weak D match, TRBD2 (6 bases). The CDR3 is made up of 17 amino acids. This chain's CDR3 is CARSLGRDWGSYNEQFF. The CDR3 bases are TGTGCCCGCAGTTTAGGCCGGGACTGGGGGTCCTACAATGAGCAGTTCTTC.

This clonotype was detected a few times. The CDR3, as DNA: TGTGCCATGAGGGACAGCTCCCCGTACCAGTACTTC. As protein: CAMRDSSPYQYF. The V and J genes are TRBV28 and TRBJ2-5, with TRBD1 matching 7 bases. Germline assignment: CDR1 MDHEN and CDR2 SYDVKM. Germline trimming cut 10 bases from V and 10 bases from J; bases unmatched to any gene: 12. There are 12 residues in the CDR3.

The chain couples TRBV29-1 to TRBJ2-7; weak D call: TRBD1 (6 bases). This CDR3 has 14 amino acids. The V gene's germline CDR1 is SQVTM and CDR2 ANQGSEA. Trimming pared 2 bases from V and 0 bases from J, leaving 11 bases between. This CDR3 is CSVETGQRSYEQYF. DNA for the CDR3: TGCAGCGTTGAAACCGGACAGCGCTCCTACGAGCAGTACTTC.

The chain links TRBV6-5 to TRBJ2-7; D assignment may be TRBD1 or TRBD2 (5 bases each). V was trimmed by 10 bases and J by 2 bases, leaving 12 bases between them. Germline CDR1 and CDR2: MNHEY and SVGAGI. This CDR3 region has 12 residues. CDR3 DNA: TGTGCCACCGGGGACCCAACCTACGAGCAGTACTTC. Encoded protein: CATGDPTYEQYF.

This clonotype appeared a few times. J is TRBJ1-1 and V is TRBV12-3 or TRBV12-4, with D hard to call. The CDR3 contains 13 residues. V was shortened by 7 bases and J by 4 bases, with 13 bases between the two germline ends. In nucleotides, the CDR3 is TGTGCCAGCACCCTCGGCGCGGGCACTGAAGCTTTCTTT. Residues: CASTLGAGTEAFF.

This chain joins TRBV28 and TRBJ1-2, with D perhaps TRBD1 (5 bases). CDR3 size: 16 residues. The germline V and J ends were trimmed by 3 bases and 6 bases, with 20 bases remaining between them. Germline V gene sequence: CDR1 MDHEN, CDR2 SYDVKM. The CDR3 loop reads CASSFPSLWGEHGYTF. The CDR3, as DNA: TGTGCCAGCAGTTTCCCCTCCCTTTGGGGGGAGCATGGCTACACCTTC.

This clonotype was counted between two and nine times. In DNA form, the CDR3 reads TGTGCCAGCAGCCAAGACCTAGCGGGACTAACCGGGGAGCTGTTTTTT. This sequence encodes CASSQDLAGLTGELFF. J is TRBJ2-2 and V is TRBV3-1; TRBD2 matches at 9 bases. Trimming removed 0 bases from V and 5 bases from J; junction bases left unmatched: 4. Germline V gene lookup returns CDR1 LGHDT and CDR2 YNNKEL (reference sequence). The CDR3 has 16 amino acids.

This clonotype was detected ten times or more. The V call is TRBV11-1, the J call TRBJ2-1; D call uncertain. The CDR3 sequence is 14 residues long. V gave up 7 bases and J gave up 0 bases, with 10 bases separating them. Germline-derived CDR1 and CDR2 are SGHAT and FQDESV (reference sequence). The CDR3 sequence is CASTTASSYNEQFF. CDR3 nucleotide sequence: TGTGCCAGCACGACGGCTAGCTCCTACAATGAGCAGTTCTTC.

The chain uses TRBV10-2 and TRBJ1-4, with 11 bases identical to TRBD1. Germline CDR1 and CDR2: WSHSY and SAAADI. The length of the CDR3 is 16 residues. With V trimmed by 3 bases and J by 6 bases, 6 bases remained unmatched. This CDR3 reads CASSDRMGQGDEKLFF. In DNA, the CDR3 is TGCGCCAGCAGTGACAGGATGGGACAGGGGGATGAAAAACTGTTTTTT.

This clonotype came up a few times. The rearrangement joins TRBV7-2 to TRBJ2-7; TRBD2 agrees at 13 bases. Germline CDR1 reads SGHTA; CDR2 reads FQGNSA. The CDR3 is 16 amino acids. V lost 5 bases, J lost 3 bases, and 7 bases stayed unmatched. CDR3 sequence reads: CASSAGLAGAIYEQYF. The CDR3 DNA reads TGTGCCAGCAGCGCCGGACTAGCGGGAGCGATCTACGAGCAGTACTTC.

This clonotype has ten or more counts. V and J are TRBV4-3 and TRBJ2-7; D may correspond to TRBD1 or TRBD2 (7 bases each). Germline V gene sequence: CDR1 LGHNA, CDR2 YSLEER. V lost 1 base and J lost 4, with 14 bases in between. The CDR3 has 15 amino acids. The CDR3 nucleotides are TGCGCCAGCAGCCAAGCTCACAGGGGACTATACGAGCAGTACTTC. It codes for CASSQAHRGLYEQYF.

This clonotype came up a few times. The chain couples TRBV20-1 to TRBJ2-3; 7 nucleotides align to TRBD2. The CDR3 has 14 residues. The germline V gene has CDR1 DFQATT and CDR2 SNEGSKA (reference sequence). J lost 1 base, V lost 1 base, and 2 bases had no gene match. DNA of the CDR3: TGCAGTGCTAGAGCAACTAGCGGCACAGATACGCAGTATTTT. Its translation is CSARATSGTDTQYF.

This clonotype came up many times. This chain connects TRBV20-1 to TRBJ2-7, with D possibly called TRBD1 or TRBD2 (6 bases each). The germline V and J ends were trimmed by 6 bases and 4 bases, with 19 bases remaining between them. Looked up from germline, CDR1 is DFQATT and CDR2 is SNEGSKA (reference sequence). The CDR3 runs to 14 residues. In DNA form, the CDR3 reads TGCAGTGCCGAAACAGGGACTGGAAAATACGAGCAGTACTTC. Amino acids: CSAETGTGKYEQYF.

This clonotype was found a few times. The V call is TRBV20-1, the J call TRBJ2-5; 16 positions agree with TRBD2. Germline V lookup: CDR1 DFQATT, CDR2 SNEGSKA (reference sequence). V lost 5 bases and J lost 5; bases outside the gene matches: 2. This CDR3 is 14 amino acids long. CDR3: CSAGTSGGVETQYF. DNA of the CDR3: TGCAGTGCTGGGACTAGCGGGGGGGTTGAGACCCAGTACTTC.

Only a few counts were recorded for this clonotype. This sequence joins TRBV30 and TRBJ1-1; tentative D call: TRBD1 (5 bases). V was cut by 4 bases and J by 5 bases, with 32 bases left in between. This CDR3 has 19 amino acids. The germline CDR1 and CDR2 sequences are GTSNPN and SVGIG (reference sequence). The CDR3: CAWKLFRQGTQHWETEAFF. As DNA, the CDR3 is TGTGCCTGGAAGCTATTTCGACAAGGGACTCAACATTGGGAAACTGAAGCTTTCTTT.